The text below deals with one T cell receptor beta chain. Antigen: not known. This entry comes from a study of cytomegalovirus exposure and HLA in healthy donors. Study-wide findings and caveats: Researchers reported in a later analysis that common viral pathogens appeared linked to several top clusters. One variant, a missense change in DCLRE1C, was linked in a later analysis to TCR beta V- and J-gene trimming. For presence/absence analyses, sequencing depth was assumed to be roughly uniform across donors. At a 0.05 false discovery rate, a later analysis found approximately 17,000 TCR beta sequences to be associated with HLA alleles.

13 Jbeta primers and 60 Vbeta primers were used for the PCR. Method: immunoSEQ multiplex PCR; TCRdb's copy keeps in-frame clones and lacks some. The sample has some 76,000 clones, around two thirds seen once; the top ten hold approximately 5%. This CDR3 has 16 residues. The germline CDR1 and CDR2 sequences are ENHRY and SYGVKD. V shed 4 bases and J 0 bases; nucleotides not matched to a gene: 7. This chain connects TRBV10-3 to TRBJ2-7, with TRBD2 identical over 9 bases. Sequenced: PBMCs. The clonotype was recovered from a man between 60 and 75 years old in good health and CMV-seropositive. CDR3 loop: CAISAVATSGSYEQYF. The DNA of the CDR3 is TGTGCCATCAGTGCGGTGGCGACTAGCGGCTCCTACGAGCAGTACTTC.